This T cell receptor beta chain was sequenced for a study of blood T cell repertoires in COVID-19. About the research overall: Acute and convalescent COVID-19 samples came from the United States, Italy and Spain. T cells, B-cell-depleted T cells, or PBMCs supplied cDNA or gDNA.

Germline V gene data show CDR1 as MNHNY and CDR2 as SVGAGI (reference sequence). The V end lost 2 bases, the J end lost 4 bases, and 8 bases lay between the germline ends. The CDR3 sequence is 13 residues long. Study processing details: From reference gene primer amplification, estimates of nucleated cell counts were derived. The protocol was immunoSEQ multiplex PCR, while the TCRdb copy is restricted to in-frame clones and leaves out a portion. The DNA gave D and trimming, while V, J and clone size come from that table. The table has some 66,000 clones, 82% seen once. V gene TRBV6-6 combines with J gene TRBJ1-2; no firm D call. This TCR was recovered from a man in his fifties or sixties with acute or convalescent COVID-19. Sequencing was done on a sample of peripheral blood. The CDR3, as DNA: TGTGCCAGCAGTTACCAAGGAGGCTATGGCTACACCTTC. It is translated as CASSYQGGYGYTF.